One T cell receptor (beta chain) is described in this entry. Among Cohort 3 donors, those recovered had two negative PCRs, clearance, or symptom resolution. The assay was immunoSEQ multiplex PCR, and TCRdb's table has in-frame clones only and misses some. The sample holds 490,000 or so clones; roughly 90% are singletons and the top ten take approximately 1.8%. This sample stems from a study of blood T cell repertoires in COVID-19. The overall study: Sites across the United States, Italy and Spain contributed samples from acute and convalescent COVID-19. From T cells, B-cell-depleted T cells, or PBMCs came the material, which was cDNA or gDNA.

CDR1 MNHEY and CDR2 SVGEGT come from the germline V gene. Trimming removed 4 bases at V and 1 base at J, with 10 bases between. The CDR3 length is 14 residues. The sequence was collected from a woman aged 40-49 years who had recovered from COVID-19. Sequenced: PBMCs or T cells enriched from blood (not recorded which). J is TRBJ1-1 and V is TRBV6-2 or TRBV6-3; D not certain. In DNA form, the CDR3 reads TGTGCCAGCAGTTTCCTCGAACAGAACACTGAAGCTTTCTTT. Residues: CASSFLEQNTEAFF.